This TCR beta chain comes out of a study of regulatory T cells in long-lasting Graves disease (dated by TCRdb to about 2021). For the wider study: Patients with newly diagnosed Graves' disease had been on antithyroid drugs for under 3 months. Patients with persistent Graves' disease were compared with patients with newly diagnosed Graves' disease using TCR sequencing and RNA sequencing of peripheral blood. The study was registered as a clinical trial and conducted in China. A total of roughly 33 samples underwent TCR sequencing: around 13 from persistent and roughly 20 from newly diagnosed Graves' disease patients.

This clonotype has a count of ten or more. What antigen it recognizes has not been identified. No much larger clone is present one base from it, and per-base qualities are unavailable. Broad study findings and their caveats: TRBV28, TRBJ1-2 and TRBJ2-5 were preferentially used in persistent disease, while TRBV20-1 and TRBJ2-1 were favored in newly diagnosed disease. A larger number of public clonotypes was shared among persistent patients (around 2,500) than among newly diagnosed patients (about 990). The study examined only peripheral blood because the primary lesion, thyroid tissue, could not be accessed. Persistent Graves' disease patients showed lower TCR Shannon entropy and fewer highly expanded clones than newly diagnosed patients, suggesting clonal expansion. The authors noted that the small sample size was a limitation that may lower accuracy. Sequencing and analysis were restricted to the TCR beta chain.

In the paper's terms, the time point label means: newly diagnosed GD, antithyroid drugs for less than 3 months. For both TCR sequencing and RNA sequencing, RNA was extracted from PBMCs using TRIzol. The diagnosis of Graves' disease followed American Thyroid Association guidelines. Recruitment of patients was carried out at an endocrinology department in Xi'an, China. Each patient gave 7.5 to 10 milliliters of peripheral blood, collected in an EDTA anticoagulant tube. PBMCs were isolated by Ficoll Paque Plus density gradient separation without further T cell sorting. An Agilent 2100 Bioanalyzer and agarose gel were used to assess RNA quality, and a NanoDrop 2000 was used to measure RNA concentration. Library method: multiplex PCR. Sequencing was carried out with an Illumina HiSeq 4000. TCR beta libraries were built with iRepertoire HTBI primers and Arm-PCR amplification of CDR3 regions. Before sequencing, the PCR products went through gel purification. Concerning the study's data processing: Gene usage analysis of CDR3 amino acid clonotypes used the 62 TRBV and 14 TRBJ segments found across samples. Filtered high-quality paired reads were merged into contigs using COPE and FqMerger. BLAST was used to align contigs to the IMGT TRBV, TRBD and TRBJ reference genes, and CDR3 was defined following IMGT. Clonotypes above 0.1% frequency were classified as highly expanded clones. Repertoire diversity was measured by Shannon entropy, and V-J evenness by the Gini coefficient. Public clonotypes were defined as clonotypes shared by more than one individual. Through fastp at Q25 and MiXCR, TCRdb rebuilt clones from the public reads, retaining in-frame beta chains. Under each unique CDR3 protein, matching rows form one entry showing the most common genes and DNA. TCRdb, rather than the study authors, made the V and J calls. The sample table shows a few hundred thousand distinct CDR3 sequences, and roughly 19% are seen once. Jointly, the top ten make up around 11% of the sample.

V sheds 8 bases and J sheds 4 bases, leaving 14 bases between their ends. The cysteine opens and the phenylalanine closes a CDR3 of 13 amino acids. Just CDR3 DNA is preserved here, 39 bases in frame from base 1. For CDR1 and CDR2, the germline V gene lists WSHSY and SAAADI. This sample was shared with a second study, whose subject was T cells in Graves' hyperthyroidism and ophthalmopathy. Reported in the second study: Graves' hyperthyroidism was defined as stable when no progression to ophthalmopathy occurred over 18 months of follow-up. Hyperthyroidism patients were aged 18 to 65 years and newly diagnosed, with disease duration of less than 2 months. Any patient with an uncontrolled infection, another autoimmune disease, pregnancy or lactation was excluded. Diagnoses were based on clinical symptoms, serum thyroxine and TRAb, thyroid ultrasound and orbital computed tomography. The first round of RT-PCR for the TCR CDR3 was performed with the HTBI primer set and the Qiagen OneStep RT-PCR kit. Most expanded thyroid clonotypes (frequency above 0.001) were also found in blood, which suggests that blood repertoires may mirror thyroid immune responses. A model built on a 13 V-J signature distinguished ophthalmopathy from stable hyperthyroidism, reaching 85% to 90% sensitivity and about 81% specificity in cross-validation and 80%/75% in testing. In validation, the model predicted progression to ophthalmopathy a median of roughly 6.2 months before onset, with over 60% sensitivity and about 72% specificity. A discovery cohort of around 100 patients, roughly 45 with Graves' ophthalmopathy and 55 to 60 with stable Graves' hyperthyroidism, was used to find distinguishing TCR V-J signatures. Prospective prediction of ophthalmopathy was tested in an independent validation cohort of approximately 18 hyperthyroidism patients and some 17 patients who later progressed to ophthalmopathy. The approximately 98 discovery patients were randomly divided into training and test sets at a 7:3 ratio. The study also compared thyroid tissue and blood T-cell repertoires from a handful of Graves' hyperthyroidism patients. Once sampling was done, hyperthyroidism patients were given methimazole at a starting dose of 30 mg daily, whereas ophthalmopathy patients were given high-dose intravenous methylprednisolone. Libraries were constructed in a second round of multiplex PCR, after which size selection and purification were performed. Libraries were sequenced paired-end with 100 bp reads on an Illumina HiSeq2000. SOAPnuke was used to process the raw data, with reads discarded if the reads contained adapters or uncalled bases, had a mean Phred below 15, or lacked an exact constant-primer or identifier match. COPE v1.2.5 was used to merge the high-quality paired reads, and each unique nucleotide sequence was defined as a clonotype. MiTCR v1.1 was used to align the clonotypes against IMGT TRBV, TRBD and TRBJ reference segments. The analysis was restricted to V-J combinations with a frequency above 0.0001, which together covered just over 98% of the repertoires. A TCS score was defined as the ratio between F50 (clonal expansion) and ExV (chaos), using BLOSUM62-based TCRdist between CDR3 peptides within each V-J. Welch's t-statistics and random forest reduced roughly 500 V-J features to 13, which were used in a naive Bayes classifier (R e1071). Sample size was not statistically predetermined, and blinding of investigators to group allocation was not performed. TCR Vbeta CDR3 sequencing of 135 peripheral blood samples (approximately 44 ophthalmopathy, under 80 hyperthyroidism and approximately 17 progressor patients) is reported in the paper.

The receptor was isolated from a woman younger than 45 with Graves disease. Donor details come from another sample of the same person, matched by shared clones. Recombination connected TRBV10-2 to TRBJ2-5, with the D call perhaps TRBD1 or TRBD2, as 5 bases match in each case. The starting material was peripheral blood mononuclear cells (PBMCs), obtained at new diagnosis, from a patient treated with antithyroid drugs. The CDR3 is CASAMVGRETQYF. The nucleotides are TGCGCCAGCGCAATGGTGGGACGAGAGACCCAGTACTTC.